This TCR beta chain is from a study of CD8+ T cells in alopecia areata. Regarding this clone: What it binds is not known.

The treatment: oral pan-JAK inhibitor, 5-10 mg twice daily. Following RNA extraction, reverse transcription yielded cDNA that acted as the sequencing template. Generated by immunoSEQ multiplex PCR, the TCRdb table keeps only in-frame clones and is missing some. There are some 160,000 clones in the sample; around 71% occur only once, and roughly 0.91% lies in the top ten. The study, taken as a whole, reports: Patients showed less clear TCR sequence sharing than mice, possibly partly because of HLA diversity. Scalp data also include sequences from resident alphabeta T cells of normal skin. Under tofacitinib, fewer expanded CD8+ clones appeared among the top 100 scalp clones.

The receptor's source is a human donor with alopecia areata. Sequences were derived from CD4+ T cells sorted from blood, sampled at week 4, from a patient treated with tofacitinib.

In nucleotides, the CDR3 is TGTGCCAGCAGCCGAGGGGACGCGAACACCGGGGAGCTGTTTTTT. It translates to CASSRGDANTGELFF. The rearrangement joins TRBV7-9 to TRBJ2-2; D may correspond to TRBD1 or TRBD2 (5 bases each). The CDR3 covers 15 residues. CDR1 and CDR2 (germline): SEHNR, FQNEAQ (reference sequence). The V end lost 5 bases, the J end lost 0 bases, and 10 bases lay between the germline ends.